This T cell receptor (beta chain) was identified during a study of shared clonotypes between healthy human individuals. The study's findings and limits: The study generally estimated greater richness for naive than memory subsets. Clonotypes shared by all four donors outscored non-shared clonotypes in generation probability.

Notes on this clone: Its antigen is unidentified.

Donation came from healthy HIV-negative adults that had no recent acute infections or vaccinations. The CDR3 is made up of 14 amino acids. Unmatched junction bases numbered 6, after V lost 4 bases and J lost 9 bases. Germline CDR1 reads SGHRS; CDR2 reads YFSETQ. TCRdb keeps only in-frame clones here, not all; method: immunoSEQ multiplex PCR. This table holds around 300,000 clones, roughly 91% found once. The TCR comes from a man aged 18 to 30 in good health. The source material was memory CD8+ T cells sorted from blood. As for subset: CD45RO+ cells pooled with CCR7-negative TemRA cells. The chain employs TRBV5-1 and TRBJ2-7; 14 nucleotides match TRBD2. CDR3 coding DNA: TGCGCCAGCAGCGCGGGACTAGCGGGAGATCTGCAGTACTTC. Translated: CASSAGLAGDLQYF.